A selection of T cell receptor beta chains follows, all from one sample in a study of identical twins. MiXCR, applied by TCRdb to the 5' RACE reads, yields one record per CDR3 protein. Here the sample spans 450,000 or so distinct CDR3 sequences, roughly an eighth being singletons. These sequences were also reported in another study, on yellow fever vaccine responses in identical twins.

The specimen was CD4+ T cells sorted from blood. The source is a woman between 18 and 29 years old in good health. CDR3s include the opening cysteine and the closing phenylalanine or tryptophan. D genes are given only for firm matches.

CDR3: CSASILAGVHGQYF; V: TRBV20-1; D: TRBD2
CDR3: CASSQDRGGLDSGNTIYF; V: TRBV4-1; D: -
CDR3: CASSLTSGTGVYGYTF; V: TRBV7-9; D: TRBD1
CDR3: CASSLIALGAGNEQFF; V: TRBV7-2; D: -
CDR3: CSVEGGLAGQETQYF; V: TRBV29-1; D: -
CDR3: CASSRGDGGTEAFF; V: TRBV5-1; D: -
CDR3: CASSLVPLVETQYF; V: TRBV7-8; D: -
CDR3: CASNPPGTFTDTQYF; V: TRBV11-2; D: -
CDR3: CSARDGNRPNTEAFF; V: TRBV20-1; D: -
CDR3: CASSYGDRGSTDTQYF; V: TRBV7-2; D: -
CDR3: CASSLEVQGGEKLFF; V: TRBV7-3; D: -
CDR3: CASSREGQGIGEQYF; V: TRBV5-1; D: TRBD1
CDR3: CASSLKRSSYEQYF; V: TRBV27; D: -
CDR3: CASSVLGGTEAFF; V: TRBV9; D: -
CDR3: CASKGGSMEQYF; V: TRBV6-2/TRBV6-3; D: -